Following are 14 T cell receptor beta chains from one sample sequenced in a study of T-cell memory formation after mild COVID-19. MiXCR, applied by TCRdb to the 5' RACE reads, yields one record per CDR3 protein. The sample has 150,000 to 200,000 distinct CDR3 sequences, under 20% seen once. The sequenced sample was PBMCs or a T cell subset sorted from them (not recorded which). These receptors came from an adult woman who had mild COVID-19 (a few samples of this study predate the infection). Cell type and time point are not known.

This clonotype was observed many times. The chain is built from TRBV9 and TRBJ2-7; TRBD2 matches 13 bases. CDR1 SGDLS and CDR2 YYNGEE come from the germline V gene. J was trimmed by 4 bases and V by 3 bases; bases with no gene match: 4. The CDR3 is 15 residues long. DNA of the CDR3: TGTGCCAGCAGCGCCGGGACTAGCGGGGTTTACGAGCAGTACTTC. Its protein is CASSAGTSGVYEQYF.

There are many counts of this clonotype. The J gene is TRBJ2-2, the V gene TRBV5-1, with D tentatively TRBD1 (5 bases). CDR3 size: 16 residues. Trimming stripped 0 bases from V and 0 bases from J, with 9 bases between. Germline V lookup: CDR1 SGHRS, CDR2 YFSETQ. The CDR3 nucleotides are TGCGCCAGCAGCTTGGACAGGATTACGAACACCGGGGAGCTGTTTTTT. Amino acid sequence: CASSLDRITNTGELFF.

This clonotype was detected only a few times. This chain joins TRBV7-9 and TRBJ1-2, with D hard to call. Germline loops: CDR1 SEHNR, CDR2 FQNEAQ (reference sequence). V was trimmed by 3 bases and J by 4 bases, leaving 15 bases between them. The CDR3 runs to 15 residues. The CDR3 loop reads CASSLGSNLVYGYTF. DNA of the CDR3: TGTGCCAGCAGCTTGGGGTCTAATCTCGTCTATGGCTACACCTTC.

The chain uses TRBV20-1 and TRBJ1-4; TRBD1 aligns across 7 bases. The CDR3 consists of 12 residues. Trimming cost V 6 bases and J 5 bases; bases outside gene matches: 3. Per the germline V gene, CDR1 is DFQATT and CDR2 is SNEGSKA (reference sequence). The chain's CDR3 is CSASGQNEKLFF. CDR3 nucleotide sequence: TGCAGTGCATCGGGACAGAATGAAAAACTGTTTTTT.

V gene TRBV12-3 or TRBV12-4 combines with J gene TRBJ1-1; the match to TRBD1 covers 7 bases. Trimming removed 4 bases from V and 2 bases from J; junction bases left unmatched: 4. The CDR3 is made up of 14 amino acids. The chain's CDR3 is CASSSGTANTEAFF. The CDR3 DNA is TGTGCCAGCAGTTCCGGGACAGCTAACACTGAAGCTTTCTTT.

The table lists this clonotype with a few counts. This rearrangement joins TRBV5-1 to TRBJ1-1; 7 bases are shared with TRBD1. The germline CDR1 and CDR2 sequences are SGHRS and YFSETQ. The CDR3 runs to 14 residues. With 4 bases clipped from V and 6 bases from J, the junction kept 9 bases outside the gene matches. The CDR3: CASSPLGGQAEAFF. CDR3 nucleotide sequence: TGCGCCAGCAGCCCCCTGGGTGGACAGGCTGAAGCTTTCTTT.

V gene TRBV4-2 combines with J gene TRBJ2-1; 9 bases agree with TRBD1. V lost 0 bases, J lost 14 bases, and 26 bases stayed unmatched. This CDR3 comprises 20 residues. The germline CDR1 and CDR2 sequences are LGHNA and YNFKEQ. The CDR3 DNA follows: TGTGCCAGCAGCCAAGAGCCCGCCCCTCCGGGACAGGGTCTAATCTCCGCAGAGTTCTTC. Translation: CASSQEPAPPGQGLISAEFF.

V gene TRBV7-9 combines with J gene TRBJ2-1; perhaps D is TRBD1 or TRBD2 (6 bases each). V was shortened by 6 bases and J by 9 bases, with 18 bases between the two germline ends. Per germline, CDR1 SEHNR and CDR2 FQNEAQ (reference sequence). The CDR3 loop spans 14 amino acids. For the CDR3, the DNA is TGTGCCAGCAGGGCCATGGGGGCGGAGGGTGAGCAGTTCTTC. It yields the protein CASRAMGAEGEQFF.

This clonotype was seen at least ten times. The rearrangement joins TRBV10-3 to TRBJ1-1; D may be TRBD1 (5 bases). From germline, CDR1 is ENHRY and CDR2 SYGVKD. The CDR3 totals 14 residues. With 2 bases removed from V and 1 base from J, the gap between germline ends came to 8 bases. The CDR3 region is CAISENGANTEAFF. CDR3 DNA: TGTGCCATCAGTGAGAATGGGGCGAACACTGAAGCTTTCTTT.

The chain has TRBV7-3 and TRBJ2-7; no reliable D call. V was clipped by 1 base and J by 4 bases, with 8 bases between them. This CDR3 comprises 13 residues. Germline CDR1 is SGHTA and CDR2 is FQGTGA. The CDR3 nucleotides are TGTGCCAGCAGCTTAAACCCCGGTTACGAGCAGTACTTC. This translates into CASSLNPGYEQYF.

For the CDR3, the DNA is TGTGCCGCCCGGACTAGCGGGAGTAGTGAGCAGTACTTC. This encodes CAARTSGSSEQYF. The gene calls are TRBV10-3 and TRBJ2-7; 13 positions agree with TRBD2. The V gene's germline CDR1 is ENHRY and CDR2 SYGVKD. V dropped 11 bases and J dropped 7; count of bases not matched to a gene: 8. The CDR3 sequence is 13 residues long.

This clonotype was detected only a few times. V and J are TRBV18 and TRBJ2-5, with D uncertain. Germline CDR1 KGHSH, CDR2 LQKENI. Trimming took off 2 bases at V and 1 base at J, with 2 bases between the two ends. The CDR3 totals 12 residues. As DNA, the CDR3 is TGTGCCAGCTCACCAGTCCAAGAGACCCAGTACTTC. Translation: CASSPVQETQYF.

This chain uses TRBV5-1 with TRBJ1-3; unclear D gene. The CDR3 covers 16 residues. Trimming shortened V by 0 bases and J by 0 bases, and 10 bases separated the two germline ends. From germline, CDR1 is SGHRS and CDR2 YFSETQ. CDR3 coding DNA: TGCGCCAGCAGCTTGGAGGCCAGAAGCTCTGGAAACACCATATATTTT. Translation: CASSLEARSSGNTIYF.

The V gene is TRBV25-1, the J gene TRBJ1-6; perhaps TRBD1 as D (6 bases). V was shortened by 6 bases and J by 12 bases, with 15 bases between the two germline ends. This CDR3 contains 13 residues. From germline, CDR1 is MGHDK and CDR2 SYGVNS. CDR3 protein: CASSLVEGGPLHF. The CDR3 region has the DNA TGTGCCAGCAGCCTAGTTGAGGGGGGACCCCTCCACTTT.